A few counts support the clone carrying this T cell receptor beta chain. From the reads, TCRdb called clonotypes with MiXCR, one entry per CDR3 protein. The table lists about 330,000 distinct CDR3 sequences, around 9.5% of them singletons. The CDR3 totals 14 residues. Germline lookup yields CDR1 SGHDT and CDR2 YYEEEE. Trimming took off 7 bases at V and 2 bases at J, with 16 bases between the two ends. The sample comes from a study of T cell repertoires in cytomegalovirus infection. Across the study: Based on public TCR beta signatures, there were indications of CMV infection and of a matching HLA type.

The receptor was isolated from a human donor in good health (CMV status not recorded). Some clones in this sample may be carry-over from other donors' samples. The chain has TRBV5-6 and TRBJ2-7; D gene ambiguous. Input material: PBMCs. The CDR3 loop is CASGRTSGAYEQYF. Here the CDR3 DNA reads TGTGCCAGCGGCCGGACCTCCGGCGCCTACGAGCAGTACTTC.